These 24 T cell receptor beta chains share one sample of origin, sequenced in a study of regulatory T cells in long-lasting Graves disease. The time point here: newly diagnosed GD, antithyroid drugs for less than 3 months. There was RNA extracted from PBMCs, and the TCR library was made from it. Both iRepertoire HTBI primers and Arm-PCR of CDR3 regions were used to build the TCR beta libraries. MiXCR, applied by TCRdb to the multiplex PCR reads, yields one record per CDR3 protein. The table includes over 500,000 distinct CDR3 sequences, around 15% detected once. These data also featured in a second study, about T cells in Graves' hyperthyroidism and ophthalmopathy.

This specimen was peripheral blood mononuclear cells (PBMCs), taken at new diagnosis, from a patient treated with antithyroid drugs. These receptors all stem from a woman in her thirties with Graves disease.

There are many counts of this clonotype. In nucleotides, the CDR3 is TGTGCCAGCAGGGATTGGGCGGGAGGTTCCGAGCAGTACTTC. Translation: CASRDWAGGSEQYF. J is TRBJ2-7 and V is TRBV28; 8 nucleotides align to TRBD2. Germline V gene data show CDR1 as MDHEN and CDR2 as SYDVKM. The CDR3 is 14 residues long. With 6 bases clipped from V and 6 bases from J, the junction kept 10 bases outside the gene matches.

This chain uses TRBV5-8 with TRBJ2-5; D remains unclear. With 2 bases removed from V and 1 base from J, the gap between germline ends came to 12 bases. Per germline, CDR1 SGHTS and CDR2 YDEGEE. The CDR3 sequence is 15 residues long. As DNA, the CDR3 is TGTGCCAGCAGCTTATTGGCGTTTGGCCAAGAGACCCAGTACTTC. Translation: CASSLLAFGQETQYF.

The chain has TRBV24-1 and TRBJ2-7, with a possible D match to TRBD1 (5 bases). V was trimmed by 2 bases and J by 2 bases, leaving 9 bases between them. Germline V CDR1 and CDR2: KGHDR, SFDVKD. CDR3 length: 14 residues. The DNA of the CDR3 is TGTGCCACCAGTGATTACAGGCCTCCCTACGAGCAGTACTTC. Translated: CATSDYRPPYEQYF.

This clonotype occurred a few times. The chain recombines TRBV10-3 with TRBJ1-1; 7 bases map to TRBD1. The CDR3 totals 13 residues. V gave up 9 bases and J gave up 4 bases; unmatched junction bases: 8. Germline V gives CDR1 ENHRY, CDR2 SYGVKD. The CDR3 reads CAIMDRIGTEAFF. The CDR3 coding sequence is TGTGCCATAATGGACAGGATTGGCACTGAAGCTTTCTTT.

This clonotype showed up many times. V and J are TRBV28 and TRBJ1-5; 8 nucleotides match TRBD1. The germline CDR1 and CDR2 sequences are MDHEN and SYDVKM. The V gene end was trimmed by 6 bases and the J gene end by 4 bases; junction bases not matched to a gene: 11. The CDR3 totals 16 residues. The CDR3 spells CASRPPGQAGNQPQHF. In DNA form, the CDR3 reads TGTGCCAGCAGACCCCCGGGACAGGCGGGGAATCAGCCCCAGCATTTT.

This clonotype has a count of ten or more. J is TRBJ2-3 and V is TRBV7-3, with D possibly matching TRBD1 (5 bases). The CDR3 loop spans 16 amino acids. V shed 1 base and J shed 1 base, with 12 bases lying between them. Germline V gene data show CDR1 as SGHTA and CDR2 as FQGTGA. The CDR3 reads CASSLMGPVGTDTQYF. The CDR3 bases are TGTGCCAGCAGCTTAATGGGGCCAGTGGGCACAGATACGCAGTATTTT.

At least ten counts were recorded for this clonotype. The CDR3 coding sequence is TGCAGCGTTGGTCGGACAGGGGGCGGAGGAGGCTACACCTTC. Its protein product is CSVGRTGGGGGYTF. V and J are TRBV29-1 and TRBJ1-2, with 11 bases identical to TRBD1. CDR1 and CDR2 (germline): SQVTM, ANQGSEA. J gave up 8 bases and V 4 bases, and 9 bases lay outside the gene matches. The CDR3 is 14 amino acids.

The chain links TRBV19 to TRBJ2-2; 9 bases line up with TRBD2. Germline V gene data show CDR1 as LNHDA and CDR2 as SQIVND (reference sequence). V lost 3 bases and J lost 1; bases outside the gene matches: 3. This CDR3 spans 16 amino acids. CDR3 region: CASSIPSGMNTGELFF. The CDR3 nucleotides are TGTGCCAGTAGTATCCCTAGCGGGATGAACACCGGGGAGCTGTTTTTT.

This clonotype has ten or more counts. The chain carries TRBV12-3 or TRBV12-4 and TRBJ1-4; D call uncertain. With 1 base removed from V and 6 bases from J, the gap between germline ends came to 9 bases. The CDR3 runs 14 residues. The DNA of the CDR3 is TGTGCCAGCAGTTTAGGGGCCGTGGATGAAAAACTGTTTTTT. Its translation: CASSLGAVDEKLFF.

The chain uses TRBV19 and TRBJ2-1, with D perhaps TRBD1 (6 bases). This CDR3 is 16 amino acids long. Trimming shortened V by 1 base and J by 8 bases, and 18 bases separated the two germline ends. Germline V lookup: CDR1 LNHDA, CDR2 SQIVND (reference sequence). The CDR3 nucleotides are TGTGCCAGTAGTATAGGCAGGGGTCGGGTTTTGGATGAGCAGTTCTTC. Protein sequence: CASSIGRGRVLDEQFF.

This clonotype was seen ten or more times. The chain joins TRBV12-3 or TRBV12-4 to TRBJ2-7; tentatively, D is TRBD2 (5 bases). This CDR3 comprises 17 residues. V was pared by 3 bases and J by 5 bases, with 23 bases between. The CDR3 DNA follows: TGTGCCAGCAGTTTCGTTACGGGGTTGCGAGATTCCCACGAGCAGTACTTC. Protein sequence: CASSFVTGLRDSHEQYF.

V usage is TRBV28 and J usage is TRBJ2-1; D might be TRBD2 (7 bases). The better agreement between TRBJ2-5 and the DNA end casts doubt on the J call. Germline V CDR1 and CDR2: MDHEN, SYDVKM. The CDR3 has 15 residues. The CDR3 DNA sequence: TGTGCCAGCAGTAGAGGGGGGGGGGGCCGTGAGACCCAGTACTTC. Translated: CASSRGGGGRETQYF.

This clonotype was detected a few times. The chain couples TRBV6-1 to TRBJ2-5, with no clear D. Germline CDR1 MNHNS, CDR2 SASEGT. V lost 6 bases and J 3 bases, leaving 8 bases between the germline ends. This CDR3 has 12 residues. The CDR3 reads CASSPGKETQYF. CDR3 nucleotide sequence: TGTGCCAGCAGCCCAGGAAAAGAGACCCAGTACTTC.

This chain connects TRBV3-1 to TRBJ2-2; TRBD2 aligns across 13 bases. The ends lost 8 bases at V and 6 bases at J; junction bases unmatched: 6. This CDR3 is 15 amino acids long. In germline, CDR1 is LGHDT, CDR2 YNNKEL (reference sequence). The CDR3 DNA sequence: TGTGCCAGCGGCCCACTAGCGGGAGGGTCCGGGGAGCTGTTTTTT. As protein: CASGPLAGGSGELFF.

V gene TRBV5-1 combines with J gene TRBJ2-1, with 9 positions matching TRBD2. This CDR3 is 15 amino acids long. Germline CDR1 and CDR2: SGHRS and YFSETQ. After removal of 5 bases from V and 6 bases from J, the junction contained 9 bases not matched to a gene. The CDR3 sequence: CASSLSGSRVNEQFF. The CDR3 coding sequence is TGCGCCAGCAGTCTTAGCGGGAGTCGGGTCAATGAGCAGTTCTTC.

This clonotype has just a few counts. The rearrangement joins TRBV7-9 to TRBJ2-1; D is unresolved. The CDR3 length is 15 residues. Germline V gene data show CDR1 as SEHNR and CDR2 as FQNEAQ (reference sequence). Trimming shortened V by 5 bases and J by 2 bases, and 13 bases separated the two germline ends. The CDR3 here is CASSAYGPTYNEQFF. The CDR3 bases are TGTGCCAGCAGCGCCTATGGCCCTACCTACAATGAGCAGTTCTTC.

The rearrangement joins TRBV7-9 to TRBJ2-3; D tentatively reads TRBD1 or TRBD2 (5 bases each). The CDR3 is made up of 16 amino acids. Per the germline V gene, CDR1 is SEHNR and CDR2 is FQNEAQ (reference sequence). The V end lost 5 bases, the J end lost 0 bases, and 15 bases lay between the germline ends. The CDR3 nucleotides read TGTGCCAGCAGCCCAGCCGGGACCGCTAGCACAGATACGCAGTATTTT. As protein: CASSPAGTASTDTQYF.

In its sample, this clonotype was seen a few times. This rearrangement joins TRBV30 to TRBJ1-2; D ambiguous. V dropped 4 bases and J dropped 8 bases, with 20 bases sitting between them. Germline V gene data show CDR1 as GTSNPN and CDR2 as SVGIG (reference sequence). The CDR3 extends over 14 amino acids. CDR3 DNA: TGTGCCTGGAAAAACCTGGACTGGTTGCGAGGCTACACCTTC. It encodes CAWKNLDWLRGYTF.

This clonotype was found many times. This chain uses TRBV2 with TRBJ2-2; D tentatively reads TRBD1 or TRBD2 (5 bases each). CDR1 is SNHLY, CDR2 FYNNEI, per germline. This CDR3 has 17 amino acids. V lost 1 base and J lost 1, with 13 bases in between. The CDR3 nucleotides are TGTGCCAGCAGTGAAGTTGAGGGACCGCTGAACACCGGGGAGCTGTTTTTT. Protein sequence: CASSEVEGPLNTGELFF.

In the case of this clonotype: A junction end diverges from the germline sequence, so it may reflect a read error. V gene TRBV5-4 combines with J gene TRBJ2-5; the match to TRBD2 covers 7 bases. CDR3 length equals 16 residues. The V gene's germline CDR1 is SGHNT and CDR2 YYREEE (reference sequence). The CDR3 reads CASGPPGREPQETPYF. The CDR3 nucleotides read TGTGCCAGCGGGCCCCCGGGGCGGGAGCCTCAAGAGACCCCGTACTTC.

In the case of this clonotype: A read error may account for a junction end that differs from germline. CDR3 sequence reads: CTSSVQENTEAFF. CDR3 coding DNA: TGTACCAGCAGTGTGCAGGAGAACACTGAAGCTTTCTTT. This chain joins TRBV6-2 or TRBV6-3 and TRBJ1-1; D gene ambiguous. Germline V CDR1 and CDR2: MNHEY, SVGEGT. The CDR3 consists of 13 residues.

The J gene is TRBJ2-1, the V gene TRBV25-1; possibly TRBD2 for D (7 bases). CDR3 length: 16 amino acids. V lost 6 bases, J lost 0 bases, and 15 bases lay in between. Germline V CDR1 and CDR2: MGHDK, SYGVNS. CDR3 residues: CASRGTTGSSYNEQFF. CDR3 nucleotide sequence: TGTGCCAGCAGGGGGACTACAGGGAGCTCCTACAATGAGCAGTTCTTC.

This clonotype appeared many times. The gene calls are TRBV7-9 and TRBJ2-7; D remains unclear. Germline V gene lookup returns CDR1 SEHNR and CDR2 FQNEAQ (reference sequence). The CDR3 spans 14 residues. Trimming took off 4 bases at V and 3 bases at J, with 13 bases between the two ends. The CDR3 region has the DNA TGTGCCAGCAGCTCTGGACCTTACCACTACGAGCAGTACTTC. The encoded protein is CASSSGPYHYEQYF. Full variable domain (missing parts from reference TRBV7-9 and TRBJ2-7): DTGVSQNPRHKITKRGQNVTFRCDPISEHNRLYWYRQTLGQGPEFLTYFQNEAQLEKSRLLSDRFSAERPKGSFSTLEIQRTEQGDSAMYLCASSSGPYHYEQYFGPGTRLTVT.

This sequence joins TRBV18 and TRBJ1-2; a weak D match, TRBD1 (5 bases). This CDR3 comprises 13 residues. Germline V gene lookup returns CDR1 KGHSH and CDR2 LQKENI. Trimming cost V 3 bases and J 9 bases, with 14 bases left between them. Here the CDR3 DNA reads TGTGCCAGCTCACCCGGAGAAGGGGCCCGCTACACCTTC. Translated: CASSPGEGARYTF.